The TCR beta chain under discussion was sequenced for a study of blood T cell repertoires in COVID-19. In the study overall: Italy, Spain and the United States were the sources of the convalescent and acute COVID-19 samples. From T cells, B-cell-depleted T cells, or PBMCs came the material, which was cDNA or gDNA.

The authors' processing: For nucleated cells, counts were estimated from reference gene primer amplification. Repertoires were generated with immunoSEQ multiplex PCR, while TCRdb's copy carries only in-frame clones and drops some. The DNA was the basis for D and trimming; V, J and clone size are from that table. The table records about 130,000 clones, about 90% of them present only once. Germline V CDR1 and CDR2: SNHLY, FYNNEI. The CDR3 totals 13 residues. Trimming removed 6 bases from V and 2 bases from J, with 9 bases in between. Enrolled during active infection, Seattle patients were then followed longitudinally.

The clonotype comes from a man aged 50-60 years with COVID-19, enrolled during active disease. Sequences were obtained from peripheral blood. V gene TRBV2 combines with J gene TRBJ2-3; TRBD2 is a possible D gene (6 bases). This chain's CDR3 is CASRRDLTDTQYF. Here the CDR3 DNA reads TGTGCCAGCAGGCGGGACCTCACAGATACGCAGTATTTT.